This entry concerns a single TCR beta chain. The record originates from a study of blood T cell repertoires in COVID-19. Repertoires were generated with immunoSEQ multiplex PCR, while TCRdb's copy carries only in-frame clones and drops some. The sample contains under 100,000 clones, about 84% of which appear only once. Between the trimmed V and J ends, which lost 2 bases and 4 bases, there was a span of 11 bases. CDR1 is MNHNY and CDR2 is SVGAGI in the germline V gene (reference sequence). The CDR3 consists of 14 residues. The V gene is TRBV6-6, the J gene TRBJ1-2; maybe TRBD1 (5 bases). The clonotype was recovered from an elderly man with active or convalescent COVID-19. Material for sequencing was peripheral blood. The CDR3 loop is CASSYQGLSYGYTF. The DNA of the CDR3 is TGTGCCAGCAGTTACCAGGGATTATCCTATGGCTACACCTTC.